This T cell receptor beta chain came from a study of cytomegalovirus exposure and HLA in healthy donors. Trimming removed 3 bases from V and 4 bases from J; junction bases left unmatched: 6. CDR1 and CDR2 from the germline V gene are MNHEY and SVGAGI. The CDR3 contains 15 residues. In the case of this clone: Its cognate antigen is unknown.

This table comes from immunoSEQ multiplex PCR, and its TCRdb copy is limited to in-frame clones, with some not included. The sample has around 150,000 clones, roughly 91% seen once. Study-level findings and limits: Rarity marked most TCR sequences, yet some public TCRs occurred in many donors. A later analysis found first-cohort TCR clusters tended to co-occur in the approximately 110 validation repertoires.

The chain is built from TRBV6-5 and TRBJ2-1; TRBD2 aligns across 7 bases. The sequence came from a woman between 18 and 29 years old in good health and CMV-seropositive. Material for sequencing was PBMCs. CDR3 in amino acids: CASSYSGGRYNEQFF. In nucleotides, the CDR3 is TGTGCCAGCAGTTATAGTGGCGGGAGATACAATGAGCAGTTCTTC.